These 14 T cell receptor beta chains were all obtained from the same sample, sequenced in a study of T cells after yellow fever vaccination. TCRdb reprocessed the 5' RACE reads via MiXCR and lists one record per CDR3 protein. Of 150,000 or so distinct CDR3 sequences in the sample, about 7% were seen once. Here the sequenced sample was CD4+ T cells sorted from PBMCs, taken 10 days after the yellow fever booster vaccination. The receptors derive from a man aged 25-40 years who received the YFV17D yellow fever vaccine.

This clonotype showed up many times. The rearrangement joins TRBV7-2 to TRBJ1-2; TRBD1 might be the D (5 bases). V was cut by 5 bases and J by 1 base, with 8 bases left in between. Germline CDR1 reads SGHTA; CDR2 reads FQGNSA. This CDR3 has 13 residues. The CDR3: CASSPDSNYGYTF. The CDR3 nucleotides are TGTGCCAGCAGCCCTGACAGTAACTATGGCTACACCTTC.

The V gene is TRBV5-1, the J gene TRBJ2-3; a weak D match, TRBD2 (6 bases). V was pared by 4 bases and J by 1 base, with 10 bases between. The CDR3 runs 14 residues. CDR1 and CDR2 from the germline V gene are SGHRS and YFSETQ. The CDR3 loop is CASSVGSGTDTQYF. In DNA, the CDR3 is TGCGCCAGCAGCGTCGGGAGCGGCACAGATACGCAGTATTTT.

The sample holds a few counts of this clonotype. The rearrangement links TRBV12-3 or TRBV12-4 to TRBJ2-5, with D perhaps matching TRBD2 (6 bases). Trimming shortened V by 3 bases and J by 2 bases, and 19 bases separated the two germline ends. This CDR3 has 17 amino acids. The CDR3 region has the DNA TGTGCCAGCAGTTTCTTCCTGACTAGACAGCAACAAGAGACCCAGTACTTC. Amino acid sequence: CASSFFLTRQQQETQYF.

This clonotype came up many times. This rearrangement joins TRBV5-1 to TRBJ2-7; 8 bases fit TRBD2. Germline assignment: CDR1 SGHRS and CDR2 YFSETQ. CDR3 size: 14 residues. Trimming cost V 2 bases and J 7 bases; bases outside gene matches: 8. The CDR3 bases are TGCGCCAGCAGCTTCCGGCGGGAGGCTGATGAGCAGTACTTC. Translating it yields CASSFRREADEQYF.

This clonotype was seen many times. The chain joins TRBV15 to TRBJ2-5, with D perhaps matching TRBD1 (5 bases). The length of the CDR3 is 15 residues. From germline, CDR1 is LNHNV and CDR2 YYDKDF (reference sequence). The V gene lost 0 bases and the J gene lost 5 bases, with 13 bases spanning the gap. CDR3 region: CATSRDESGWETQYF. The CDR3 nucleotides read TGTGCCACCAGCAGAGATGAGTCAGGGTGGGAGACCCAGTACTTC.

Notes on this clonotype: This may be a read error: a much more frequent sequence differs by one nucleotide. This chain connects TRBV18 to TRBJ2-5; either TRBD1 or TRBD2 may fit D (6 bases each). This CDR3 has 14 residues. Germline V lookup: CDR1 KGHSH, CDR2 LQKENI. CDR3: CASSPWTEPGAHYF. As DNA, the CDR3 is TGTGCCAGCTCACCTTGGACGGAGCCGGGGGCCCACTACTTC.

This clonotype was observed a few times. J is TRBJ1-1 and V is TRBV6-1; 9 nucleotides agree with TRBD1. V was clipped by 6 bases and J by 3 bases; unmatched bases: 2. CDR1 MNHNS and CDR2 SASEGT come from the germline V gene. The CDR3 is made up of 13 amino acids. This chain's CDR3 is CASRQGAYTEAFF. CDR3 DNA: TGTGCCAGCAGACAGGGGGCTTACACTGAAGCTTTCTTT.

This clonotype was picked up many times. The chain employs TRBV19 and TRBJ2-3; tentative D call: TRBD1 (5 bases). The CDR3 covers 14 residues. V dropped 3 bases and J dropped 4 bases, with 11 bases sitting between them. Germline V gene data show CDR1 as LNHDA and CDR2 as SQIVND (reference sequence). In nucleotides, the CDR3 is TGTGCCAGTAGTATTGGTCAGGGCCCAGATACGCAGTATTTT. This gives the protein CASSIGQGPDTQYF.

This clonotype was found many times. The chain joins TRBV3-1 to TRBJ2-4; D ambiguous. The CDR3 is 14 residues long. The germline V gene has CDR1 LGHDT and CDR2 YNNKEL (reference sequence). V was pared by 5 bases and J by 6 bases, with 14 bases between. The chain's CDR3 is CASSYNTEANIQYF. The CDR3, as DNA: TGTGCCAGCAGCTACAACACAGAGGCAAACATTCAGTACTTC.

The V call is TRBV12-3 or TRBV12-4, the J call TRBJ2-5, with D possibly matching TRBD2 (5 bases). V dropped 3 bases and J dropped 4 bases, with 9 bases sitting between them. This CDR3 contains 13 residues. The CDR3 DNA reads as TGTGCCAGCAGTTTCACGGAGGCAGAGACCCAGTACTTC. It codes for CASSFTEAETQYF.

This clonotype was seen at least ten times. The rearrangement links TRBV20-1 to TRBJ1-2, with D possibly being TRBD1 (5 bases). Trimming stripped 0 bases from V and 7 bases from J, with 15 bases between. The germline gives CDR1 DFQATT, CDR2 SNEGSKA (reference sequence). The CDR3 extends over 14 amino acids. The CDR3 loop reads CSARDEGTKSGYTF. The CDR3 nucleotides read TGCAGTGCTAGAGATGAAGGGACTAAAAGTGGCTACACCTTC.

There are many counts of this clonotype. The V gene is TRBV7-2, the J gene TRBJ2-5; TRBD2 might be the D (5 bases). In germline, CDR1 is SGHTA, CDR2 FQGNSA. The CDR3 contains 15 residues. The ends were cut back, 1 base at V and 4 bases at J, with 13 bases in the middle. The CDR3 protein is CASSLGPTGRETQYF. CDR3 coding DNA: TGTGCCAGCAGCTTAGGACCTACGGGGAGAGAGACCCAGTACTTC.

Of note for this clonotype: With a much larger clone just one base away, this may be a read error. This chain links TRBV20-1 with TRBJ2-5, with 9 bases that match TRBD2. V was clipped by 3 bases and J by 5 bases; unmatched bases: 10. CDR3 length equals 15 residues. Germline V gene sequence: CDR1 DFQATT, CDR2 SNEGSKA (reference sequence). Here the CDR3 DNA reads TGCAGTGCTAGGTGCGGGAGGGCCAGATCGGAGACCCAGTACTTC. Encoded protein: CSARCGRARSETQYF.

There are many counts of this clonotype. J is TRBJ2-7 and V is TRBV12-3 or TRBV12-4; no clear D. The CDR3 is 12 residues long. V lost 3 bases and J lost 4, with 7 bases in between. The CDR3 spells CASSFMDYEQYF. CDR3 coding DNA: TGTGCCAGCAGTTTTATGGATTACGAGCAGTACTTC.